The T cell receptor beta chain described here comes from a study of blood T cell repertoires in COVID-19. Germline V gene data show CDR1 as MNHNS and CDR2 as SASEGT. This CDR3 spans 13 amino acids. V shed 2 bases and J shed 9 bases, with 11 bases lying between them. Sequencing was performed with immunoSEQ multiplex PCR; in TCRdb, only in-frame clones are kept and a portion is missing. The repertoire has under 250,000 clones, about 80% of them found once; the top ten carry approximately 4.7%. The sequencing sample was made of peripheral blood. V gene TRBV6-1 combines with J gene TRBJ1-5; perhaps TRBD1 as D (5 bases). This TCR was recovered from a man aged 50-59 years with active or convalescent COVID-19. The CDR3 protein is CASSERTGGPQHF. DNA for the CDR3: TGTGCCAGCAGTGAAAGGACCGGGGGGCCCCAGCATTTT.